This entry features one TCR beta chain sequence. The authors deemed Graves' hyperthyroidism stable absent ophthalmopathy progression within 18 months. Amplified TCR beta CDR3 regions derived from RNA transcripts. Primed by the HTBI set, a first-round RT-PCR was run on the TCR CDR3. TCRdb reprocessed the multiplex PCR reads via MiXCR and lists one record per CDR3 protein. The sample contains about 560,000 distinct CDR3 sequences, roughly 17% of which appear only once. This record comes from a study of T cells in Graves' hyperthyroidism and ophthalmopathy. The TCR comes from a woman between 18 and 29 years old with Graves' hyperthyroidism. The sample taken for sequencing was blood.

The CDR3 region has the DNA TGTGCCAGCAAGGAGGACTATAATGAAAAACTGTTTTTT. The encoded protein is CASKEDYNEKLFF. The J gene is TRBJ1-4, the V gene TRBV12-3 or TRBV12-4; D gene unclear. Trimming cost V 7 bases and J 4 bases, with 10 bases left between them. The CDR3 runs 13 residues.